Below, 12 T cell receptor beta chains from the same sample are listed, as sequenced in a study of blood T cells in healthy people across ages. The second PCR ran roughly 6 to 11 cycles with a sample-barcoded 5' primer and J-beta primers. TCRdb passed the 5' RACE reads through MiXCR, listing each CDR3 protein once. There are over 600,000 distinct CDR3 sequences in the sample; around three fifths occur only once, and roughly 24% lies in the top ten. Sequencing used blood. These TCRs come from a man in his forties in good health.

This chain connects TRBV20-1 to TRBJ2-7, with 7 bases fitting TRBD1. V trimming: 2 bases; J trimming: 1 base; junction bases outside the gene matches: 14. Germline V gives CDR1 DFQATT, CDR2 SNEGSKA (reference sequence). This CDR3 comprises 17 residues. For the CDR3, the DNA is TGCAGTGCTAGAATCGCTAGTACAGGGGTGGGATCCTACGAGCAGTACTTC. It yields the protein CSARIASTGVGSYEQYF.

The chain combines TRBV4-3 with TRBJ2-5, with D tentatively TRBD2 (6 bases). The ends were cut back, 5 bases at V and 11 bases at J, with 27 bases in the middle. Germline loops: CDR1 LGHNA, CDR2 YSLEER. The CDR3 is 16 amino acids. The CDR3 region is CASSAQIGGPYNEQYF. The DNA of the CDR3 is TGCGCCAGCAGCGCCCAGATCGGGGGACCCTACAATGAGCAGTACTTC.

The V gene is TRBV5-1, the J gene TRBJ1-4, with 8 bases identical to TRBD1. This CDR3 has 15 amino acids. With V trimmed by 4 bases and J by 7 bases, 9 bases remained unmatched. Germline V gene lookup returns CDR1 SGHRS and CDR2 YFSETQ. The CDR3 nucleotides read TGCGCCAGCAGCCTAGGACAGGGAGGCAGTGAAAAACTGTTTTTT. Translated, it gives CASSLGQGGSEKLFF.

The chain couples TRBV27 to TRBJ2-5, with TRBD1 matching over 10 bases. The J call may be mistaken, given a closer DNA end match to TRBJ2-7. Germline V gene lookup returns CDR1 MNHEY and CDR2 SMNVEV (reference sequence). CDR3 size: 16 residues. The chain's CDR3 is CASTQARDRGFYEQYF. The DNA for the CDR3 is TGTGCCAGCACTCAGGCCCGGGACAGGGGTTTCTACGAGCAGTACTTC.

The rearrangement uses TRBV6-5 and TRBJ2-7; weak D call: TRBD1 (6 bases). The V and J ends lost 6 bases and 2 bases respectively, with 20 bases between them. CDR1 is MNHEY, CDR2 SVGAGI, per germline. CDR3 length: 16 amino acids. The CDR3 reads CASSPPGTTRPYEQYF. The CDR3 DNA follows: TGTGCCAGCAGCCCACCCGGGACAACGAGACCCTACGAGCAGTACTTC.

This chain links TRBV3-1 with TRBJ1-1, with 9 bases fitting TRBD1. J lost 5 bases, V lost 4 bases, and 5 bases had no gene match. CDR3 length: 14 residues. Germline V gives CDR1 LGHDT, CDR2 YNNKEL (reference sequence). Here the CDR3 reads CASSRTGARTEAFF. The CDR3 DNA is TGTGCCAGCAGCCGGACAGGGGCCCGAACTGAAGCTTTCTTT.

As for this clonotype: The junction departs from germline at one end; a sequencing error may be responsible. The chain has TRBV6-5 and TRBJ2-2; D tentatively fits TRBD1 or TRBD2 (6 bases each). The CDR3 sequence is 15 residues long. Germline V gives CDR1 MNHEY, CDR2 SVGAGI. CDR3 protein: CASSSGARDTEELFF. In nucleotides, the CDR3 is TGTGCCAGCAGCTCAGGGGCGCGGGACACCGAGGAGCTGTTTTTT.

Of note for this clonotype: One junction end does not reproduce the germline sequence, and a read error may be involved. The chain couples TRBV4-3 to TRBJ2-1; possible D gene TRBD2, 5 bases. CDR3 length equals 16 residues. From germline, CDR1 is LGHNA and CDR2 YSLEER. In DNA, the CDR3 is TGCGCCAGCAGCCAAGAAGGGAGCGGTTCCTACAATGGGCAGTTCTTC. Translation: CASSQEGSGSYNGQFF.

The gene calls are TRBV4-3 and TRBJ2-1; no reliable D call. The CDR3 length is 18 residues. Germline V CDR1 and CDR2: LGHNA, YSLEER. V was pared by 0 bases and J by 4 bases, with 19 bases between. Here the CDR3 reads CASSQDPSEKVLYNEQFF. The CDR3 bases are TGCGCCAGCAGCCAAGATCCTTCGGAGAAGGTCCTTTACAATGAGCAGTTCTTC.

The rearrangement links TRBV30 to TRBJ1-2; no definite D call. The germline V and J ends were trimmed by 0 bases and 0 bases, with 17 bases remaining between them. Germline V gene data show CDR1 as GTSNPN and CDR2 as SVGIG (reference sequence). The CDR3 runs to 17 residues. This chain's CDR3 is CAWSVRQSSATNYGYTF. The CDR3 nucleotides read TGTGCCTGGAGTGTACGCCAGTCTAGCGCTACTAACTATGGCTACACCTTC. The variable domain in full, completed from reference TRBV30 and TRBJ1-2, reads SQTIHQWPATLVQPVGSPLSLECTVEGTSNPNLYWYRQAAGRGLQLLFYSVGIGQISSEVPQNLSASRPQDRQFILSSKKLLLSDSGFYLCAWSVRQSSATNYGYTFGSGTRLTVV.

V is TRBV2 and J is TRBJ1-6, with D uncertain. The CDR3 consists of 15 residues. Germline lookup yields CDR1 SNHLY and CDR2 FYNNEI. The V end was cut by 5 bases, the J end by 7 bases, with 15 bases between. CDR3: CASSSDRPANSPLHF. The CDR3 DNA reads TGTGCCAGCAGTTCCGACCGACCGGCAAATTCACCCCTCCACTTT.

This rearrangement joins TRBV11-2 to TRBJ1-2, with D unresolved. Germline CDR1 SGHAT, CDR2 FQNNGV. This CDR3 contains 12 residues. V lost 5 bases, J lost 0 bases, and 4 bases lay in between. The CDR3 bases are TGTGCCAGCAGCGAAGCTAACTATGGCTACACCTTC. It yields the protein CASSEANYGYTF.